The TCR beta chain described here comes from a study of cytomegalovirus exposure and HLA in healthy donors. With regard to this clone: Its matching antigen is unknown.

CDR1 is MNHNS, CDR2 SASEGT, per germline. The V and J ends lost 3 bases and 3 bases respectively, with 11 bases between them. This CDR3 contains 14 residues. This PCR relied on a set of 60 Vbeta primers and 13 Jbeta primers. The protocol was immunoSEQ multiplex PCR, while the TCRdb copy is restricted to in-frame clones and leaves out a portion. Of 110,000 to 150,000 clones in the sample, about 80% are singletons; the top ten hold around 4.3%. General study results and limits: A later analysis associated 16,951 TCR beta sequences with HLA alleles at a 0.05 false discovery rate. Cytomegalovirus association was listed for around 170 TCR beta chains. According to reports, the classifier identified cytomegalovirus status with high specificity and sensitivity. Earlier findings revealed that most TCR beta V segments proved productive either about 90% or about 30% of the time.

The sample comprised PBMCs. The chain carries TRBV6-1 and TRBJ1-1; D uncertain. The source is a man between 40 and 49 years old in good health and CMV-seronegative. The CDR3 DNA is TGTGCCAGCAGTGACCTCCCTCCGGACACTGAAGCTTTCTTT. It specifies CASSDLPPDTEAFF.